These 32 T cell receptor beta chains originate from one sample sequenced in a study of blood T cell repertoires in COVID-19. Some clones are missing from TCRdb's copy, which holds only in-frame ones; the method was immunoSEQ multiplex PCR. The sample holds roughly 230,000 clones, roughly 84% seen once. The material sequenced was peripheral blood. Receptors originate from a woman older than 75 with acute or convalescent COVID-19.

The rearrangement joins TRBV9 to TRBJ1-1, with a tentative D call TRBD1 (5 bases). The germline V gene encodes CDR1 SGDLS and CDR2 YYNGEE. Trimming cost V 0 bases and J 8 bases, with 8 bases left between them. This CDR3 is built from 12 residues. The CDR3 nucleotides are TGTGCCAGCAGCGTAGGCGCAGGGGAAGCTTTCTTT. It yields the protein CASSVGAGEAFF.

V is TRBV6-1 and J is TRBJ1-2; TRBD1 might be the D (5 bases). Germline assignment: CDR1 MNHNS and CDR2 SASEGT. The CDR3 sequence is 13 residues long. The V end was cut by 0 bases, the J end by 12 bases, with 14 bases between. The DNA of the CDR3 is TGTGCCAGCAGTGAAGCTCATCCAGGGTCTAACACCTTC. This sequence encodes CASSEAHPGSNTF.

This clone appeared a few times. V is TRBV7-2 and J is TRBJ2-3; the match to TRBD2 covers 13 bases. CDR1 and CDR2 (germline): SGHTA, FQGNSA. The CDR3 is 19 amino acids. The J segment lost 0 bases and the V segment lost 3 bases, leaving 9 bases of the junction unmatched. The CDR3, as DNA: TGTGCCAGCAGCTTCCCCCCGGGACTAGCGGGATCTAGCACAGATACGCAGTATTTT. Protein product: CASSFPPGLAGSSTDTQYF.

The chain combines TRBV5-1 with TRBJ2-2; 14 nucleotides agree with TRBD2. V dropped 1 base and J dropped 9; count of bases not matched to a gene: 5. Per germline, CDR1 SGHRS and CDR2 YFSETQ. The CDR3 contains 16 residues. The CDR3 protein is CASSLMGLAGVRELFF. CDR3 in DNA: TGCGCCAGCAGCTTGATGGGACTAGCGGGGGTCCGGGAGCTGTTTTTT.

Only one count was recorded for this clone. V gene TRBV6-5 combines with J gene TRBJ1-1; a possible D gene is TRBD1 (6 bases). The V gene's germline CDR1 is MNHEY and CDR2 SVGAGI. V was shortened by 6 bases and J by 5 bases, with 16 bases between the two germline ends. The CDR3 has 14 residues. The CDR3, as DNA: TGTGCCAGCAGCAACAGGGACCGGAGGACTGAAGCTTTCTTT. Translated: CASSNRDRRTEAFF.

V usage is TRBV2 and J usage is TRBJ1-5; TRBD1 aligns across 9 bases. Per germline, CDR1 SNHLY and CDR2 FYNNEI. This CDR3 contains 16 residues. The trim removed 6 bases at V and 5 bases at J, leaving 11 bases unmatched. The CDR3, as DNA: TGTGCCAGCAGCGCCGCTACCCGGGACAGGGATCAGCCCCAGCATTTT. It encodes CASSAATRDRDQPQHF.

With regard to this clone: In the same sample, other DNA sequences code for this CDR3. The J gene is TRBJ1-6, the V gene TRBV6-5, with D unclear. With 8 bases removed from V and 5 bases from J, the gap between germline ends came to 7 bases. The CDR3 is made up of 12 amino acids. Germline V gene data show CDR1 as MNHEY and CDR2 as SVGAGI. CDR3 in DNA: TGTGCCAGCCGGTTGAATAATTCACCCCTCCACTTT. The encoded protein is CASRLNNSPLHF.

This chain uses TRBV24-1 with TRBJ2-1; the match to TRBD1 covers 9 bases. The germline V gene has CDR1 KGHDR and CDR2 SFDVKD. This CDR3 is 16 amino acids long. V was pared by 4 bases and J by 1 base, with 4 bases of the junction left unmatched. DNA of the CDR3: TGTGCCACCAGTGACCCCGGGACAGGGTCCTACAATGAGCAGTTCTTC. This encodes CATSDPGTGSYNEQFF.

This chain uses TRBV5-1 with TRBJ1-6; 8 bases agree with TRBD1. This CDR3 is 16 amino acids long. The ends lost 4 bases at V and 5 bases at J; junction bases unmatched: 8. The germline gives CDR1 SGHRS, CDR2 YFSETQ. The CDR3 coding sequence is TGCGCCAGCAGCGCAGATGGGACAGGCGATAATTCACCCCTCCACTTT. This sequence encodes CASSADGTGDNSPLHF. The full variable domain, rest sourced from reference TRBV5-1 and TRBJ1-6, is KAGVTQTPRYLIKTRGQQVTLSCSPISGHRSVSWYQQTPGQGLQFLFEYFSETQRNKGNFPGRFSGRQFSNSRSEMNVSTLELGDSALYLCASSADGTGDNSPLHFGNGTRLTVT.

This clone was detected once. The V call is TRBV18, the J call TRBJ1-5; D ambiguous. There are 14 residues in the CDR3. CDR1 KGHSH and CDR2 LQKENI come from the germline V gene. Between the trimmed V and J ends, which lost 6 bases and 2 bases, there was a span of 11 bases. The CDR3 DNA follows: TGTGCCAGCTCCCTCTCTAGTGGCAATCAGCCCCAGCATTTT. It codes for CASSLSSGNQPQHF. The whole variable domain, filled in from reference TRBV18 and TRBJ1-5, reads NAGVMQNPRHLVRRRGQEARLRCSPMKGHSHVYWYRQLPEEGLKFMVYLQKENIIDESGMPKERFSAEFPKEGPSILRIQQVVRGDSAAYFCASSLSSGNQPQHFGDGTRLSIL.

CDR3 nucleotide sequence: TGTGCCAGCAGTTTTTTCGGGCAGCCCCAGCATTTT. Protein product: CASSFFGQPQHF. The rearrangement uses TRBV12-3 or TRBV12-4 and TRBJ1-5; no firm D call. The length of the CDR3 is 12 residues. Trimming stripped 3 bases from V and 7 bases from J, with 7 bases between.

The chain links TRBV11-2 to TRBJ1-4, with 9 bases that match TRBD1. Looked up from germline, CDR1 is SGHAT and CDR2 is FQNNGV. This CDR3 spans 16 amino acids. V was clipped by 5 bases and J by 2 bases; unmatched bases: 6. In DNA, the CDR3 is TGTGCCAGCAGCCCGGTAGGACAGGGGACTAATGAAAAACTGTTTTTT. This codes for CASSPVGQGTNEKLFF.

DNA of the CDR3: TGTGCCAGCAGCCAATTCACTAACTATGGCTACACCTTC. Its protein is CASSQFTNYGYTF. The V call is TRBV3-1 (or the pseudogene TRBV3-2), the J call TRBJ1-2; D gene uncertain. The V gene lost 2 bases and the J gene lost 0 bases, with 4 bases spanning the gap. CDR1 and CDR2 (germline): LGHDT, YNNKEL (reference sequence). The CDR3 covers 13 residues.

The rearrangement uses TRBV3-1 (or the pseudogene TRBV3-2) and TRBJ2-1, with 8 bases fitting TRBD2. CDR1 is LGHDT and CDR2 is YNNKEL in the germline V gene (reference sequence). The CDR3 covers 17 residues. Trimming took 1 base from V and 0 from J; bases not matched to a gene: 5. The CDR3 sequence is CASSQASSGGSYNEQFF. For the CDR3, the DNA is TGTGCCAGCAGCCAAGCGTCAAGCGGGGGCTCCTACAATGAGCAGTTCTTC.

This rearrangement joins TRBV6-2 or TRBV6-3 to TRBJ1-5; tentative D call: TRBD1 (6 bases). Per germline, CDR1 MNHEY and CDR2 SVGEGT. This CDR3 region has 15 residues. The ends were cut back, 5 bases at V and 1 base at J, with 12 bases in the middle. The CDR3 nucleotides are TGTGCCAGCAGTCAAAAGCAGGGGAGCAATCAGCCCCAGCATTTT. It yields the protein CASSQKQGSNQPQHF.

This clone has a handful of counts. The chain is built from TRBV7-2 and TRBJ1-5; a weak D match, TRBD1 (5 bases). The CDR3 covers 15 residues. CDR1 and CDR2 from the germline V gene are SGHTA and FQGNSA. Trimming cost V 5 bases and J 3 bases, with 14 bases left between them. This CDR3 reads CASSPYSGNNQPQHF. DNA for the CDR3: TGTGCCAGCAGCCCCTATTCAGGGAACAATCAGCCCCAGCATTTT.

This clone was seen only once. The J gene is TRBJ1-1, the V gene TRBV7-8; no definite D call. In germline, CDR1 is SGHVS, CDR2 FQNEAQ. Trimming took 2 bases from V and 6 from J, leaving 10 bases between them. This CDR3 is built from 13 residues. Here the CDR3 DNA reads TGTGCCAGCAGCTTAACTAGGGCCTCTGAAGCTTTCTTT. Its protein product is CASSLTRASEAFF.

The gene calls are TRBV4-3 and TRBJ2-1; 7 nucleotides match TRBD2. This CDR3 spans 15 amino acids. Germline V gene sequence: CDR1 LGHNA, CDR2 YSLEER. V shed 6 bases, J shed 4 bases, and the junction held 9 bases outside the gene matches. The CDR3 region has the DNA TGCGCCAGCAGGTCAGTACTAGCGCCTTACAATGAGCAGTTCTTC. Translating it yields CASRSVLAPYNEQFF.

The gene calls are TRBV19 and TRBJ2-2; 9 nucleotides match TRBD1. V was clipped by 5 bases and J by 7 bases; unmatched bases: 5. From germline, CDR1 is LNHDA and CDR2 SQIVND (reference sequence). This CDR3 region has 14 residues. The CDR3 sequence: CASSLQGAIGELFF. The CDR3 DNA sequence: TGTGCCAGTAGTCTACAGGGGGCAATCGGGGAGCTGTTTTTT.

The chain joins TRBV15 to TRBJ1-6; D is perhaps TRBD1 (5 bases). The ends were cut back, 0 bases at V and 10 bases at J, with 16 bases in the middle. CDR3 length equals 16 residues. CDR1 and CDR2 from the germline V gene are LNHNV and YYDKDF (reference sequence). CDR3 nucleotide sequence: TGTGCCACCAGCAGAGATTGGGGGGGAGCAGGCTCACCCCTCCACTTT. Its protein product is CATSRDWGGAGSPLHF. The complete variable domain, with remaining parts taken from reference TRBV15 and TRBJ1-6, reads DAMVIQNPRYQVTQFGKPVTLSCSQTLNHNVMYWYQQKSSQAPKLLFHYYDKDFNNEADTPDNFQSRRPNTSFCFLDIRSPGLGDTAMYLCATSRDWGGAGSPLHFGNGTRLTVT.

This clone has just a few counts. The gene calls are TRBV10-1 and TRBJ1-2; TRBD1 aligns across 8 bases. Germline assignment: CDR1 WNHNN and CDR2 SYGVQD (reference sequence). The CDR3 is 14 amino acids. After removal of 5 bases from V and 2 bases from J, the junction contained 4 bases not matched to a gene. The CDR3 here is CASSPGTGNYGYTF. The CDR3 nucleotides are TGCGCCAGCAGTCCCGGGACAGGAAACTATGGCTACACCTTC.

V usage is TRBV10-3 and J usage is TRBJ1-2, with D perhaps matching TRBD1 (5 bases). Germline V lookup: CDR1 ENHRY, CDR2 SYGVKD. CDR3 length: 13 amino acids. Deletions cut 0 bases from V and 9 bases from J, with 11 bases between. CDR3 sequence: CAISESTGGSYTF. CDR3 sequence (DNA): TGTGCCATCAGTGAGTCGACCGGGGGAAGCTACACCTTC.

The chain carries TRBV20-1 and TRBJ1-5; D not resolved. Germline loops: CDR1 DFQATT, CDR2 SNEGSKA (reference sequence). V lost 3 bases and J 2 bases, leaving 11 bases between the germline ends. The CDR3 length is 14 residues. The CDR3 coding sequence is TGCAGTGCTAGTGTCCGAGTCGGCAATCAGCCCCAGCATTTT. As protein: CSASVRVGNQPQHF.

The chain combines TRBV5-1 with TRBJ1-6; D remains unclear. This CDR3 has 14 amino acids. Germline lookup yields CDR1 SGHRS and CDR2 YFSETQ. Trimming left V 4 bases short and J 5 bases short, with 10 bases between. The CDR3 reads CASSRQSDNSPLHF. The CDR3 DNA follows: TGCGCCAGCAGCCGACAATCCGATAATTCACCCCTCCACTTT. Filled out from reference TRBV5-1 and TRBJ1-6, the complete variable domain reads KAGVTQTPRYLIKTRGQQVTLSCSPISGHRSVSWYQQTPGQGLQFLFEYFSETQRNKGNFPGRFSGRQFSNSRSEMNVSTLELGDSALYLCASSRQSDNSPLHFGNGTRLTVT.

Here the CDR3 DNA reads TGTGCCAGCAGTTCCTTGACAGGGTTTTATGGCTACACCTTC. This translates into CASSSLTGFYGYTF. This sequence joins TRBV27 and TRBJ1-2, with 7 bases aligning to TRBD1. CDR1 is MNHEY and CDR2 is SMNVEV in the germline V gene (reference sequence). J gave up 5 bases and V 4 bases, and 7 bases lay outside the gene matches. The CDR3 consists of 14 residues.

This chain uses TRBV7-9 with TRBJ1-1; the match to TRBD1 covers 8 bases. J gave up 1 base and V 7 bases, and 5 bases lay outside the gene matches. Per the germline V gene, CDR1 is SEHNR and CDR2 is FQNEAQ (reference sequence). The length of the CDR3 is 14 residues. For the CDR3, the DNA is TGTGCCAGCAAACCCCAGGGGGCGAACACTGAAGCTTTCTTT. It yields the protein CASKPQGANTEAFF.

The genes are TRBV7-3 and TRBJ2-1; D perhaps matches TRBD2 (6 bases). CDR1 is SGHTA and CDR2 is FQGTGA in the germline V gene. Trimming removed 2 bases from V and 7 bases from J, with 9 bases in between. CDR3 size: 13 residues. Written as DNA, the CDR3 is TGTGCCAGCAGCTTAGGGGGGAGGAATGAGCAGTTCTTC. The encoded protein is CASSLGGRNEQFF.

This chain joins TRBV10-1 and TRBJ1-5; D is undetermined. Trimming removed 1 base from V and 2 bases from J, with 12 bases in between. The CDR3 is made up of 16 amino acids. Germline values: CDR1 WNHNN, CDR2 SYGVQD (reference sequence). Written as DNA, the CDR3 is TGCGCCAGCAGTGAGTGGGATAAGAGGGGCAATCAGCCCCAGCATTTT. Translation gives CASSEWDKRGNQPQHF.

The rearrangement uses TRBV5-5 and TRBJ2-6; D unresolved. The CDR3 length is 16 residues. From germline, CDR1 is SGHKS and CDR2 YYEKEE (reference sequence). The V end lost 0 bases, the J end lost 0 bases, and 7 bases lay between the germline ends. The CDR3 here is CASSLDSYSGANVLTF. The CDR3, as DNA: TGTGCCAGCAGCTTGGACAGTTACTCTGGGGCCAACGTCCTGACTTTC.

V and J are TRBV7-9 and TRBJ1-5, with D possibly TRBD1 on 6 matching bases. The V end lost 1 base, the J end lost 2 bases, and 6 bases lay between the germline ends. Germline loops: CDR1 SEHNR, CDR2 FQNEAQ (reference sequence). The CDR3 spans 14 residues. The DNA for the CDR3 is TGTGCCAGCAGCTTAGGACAGGGCAATCAGCCCCAGCATTTT. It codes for CASSLGQGNQPQHF.

DNA for the CDR3: TGTGCCAGCAGCGGGCTTACTTACTCTGGAAACACCATATATTTT. Protein: CASSGLTYSGNTIYF. The chain links TRBV7-9 to TRBJ1-3; no firm D call. Trimming stripped 5 bases from V and 0 bases from J, with 11 bases between. The CDR3 is 15 residues long. Germline V CDR1 and CDR2: SEHNR, FQNEAQ (reference sequence).

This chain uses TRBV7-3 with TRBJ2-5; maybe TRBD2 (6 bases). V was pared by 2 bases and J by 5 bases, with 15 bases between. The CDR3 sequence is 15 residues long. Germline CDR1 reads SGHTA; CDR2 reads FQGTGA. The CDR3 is CASSLGGGMRETQYF. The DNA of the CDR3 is TGTGCCAGCAGCTTAGGCGGCGGGATGAGGGAGACCCAGTACTTC.